This record covers a single T cell receptor (beta chain). CDR1 is SNHLY, CDR2 FYNNEI, per germline. V was pared by 6 bases and J by 0 bases, with 5 bases of the junction left unmatched. The CDR3 consists of 17 residues. This sample is part of a study of blood T cell repertoires in COVID-19. Study summary: There were acute and convalescent COVID-19 samples, and they came from the United States, Italy and Spain. PBMCs, B-cell-depleted T cells, or T cells were the source of the cDNA or gDNA that made up the material.

Original data processing: Quantification of nucleated cells was approximated via reference gene primer amplification. Clones were read by immunoSEQ multiplex PCR, and TCRdb kept only the in-frame ones, dropping some. V, J and clone size are taken as reported in that table, and D and trimming were inferred from the DNA itself. The sample shows about 380,000 clones, roughly 90% of them seen only once. The source of this sequence is a man aged 35 to 55 with acute or convalescent COVID-19. The chain is built from TRBV2 and TRBJ2-6; TRBD1 aligns across 10 bases. The sequenced sample consisted of peripheral blood. CDR3 amino acids: CASSSRDRGSGANVLTF. The DNA of the CDR3 is TGTGCCAGCAGCAGCCGGGACAGGGGCTCTGGGGCCAACGTCCTGACTTTC.